Listed below are T cell receptor beta chains from one sample, sequenced in a study of T cells in Graves' hyperthyroidism and ophthalmopathy. TCRdb reprocessed the multiplex PCR reads with MiXCR, giving one entry per CDR3 protein. Of some 300,000 distinct CDR3 sequences in the sample, about 14% were seen once. Sequencing was performed on blood. The receptor source for this set is a woman aged 25 to 45 with Graves' hyperthyroidism that later progressed to Graves' ophthalmopathy. CDR3s include the opening cysteine and the closing phenylalanine or tryptophan. D genes are given only for firm matches. Clone size, where shown, is once, few, many, or a class for clones that have expanded.

CASSPLAGGGETQYF	TGTGCCAGCAGTCCGCTAGCGGGAGGAGGGGAGACCCAGTACTTC	TRBV2	TRBJ2-5	TRBD2	few
CASSQGTSGIYHTEELFF	TGTGCCAGCAGCCAAGGGACTAGCGGGATATATCACACCGAGGAGCTGTTTTTT	TRBV4-2	TRBJ2-2	TRBD2	.
CSAREDLLARNTIYF	TGCAGTGCTAGAGAAGACTTACTAGCAAGAAACACCATATATTTT	TRBV20-1	TRBJ1-3	.	.
CASRKPGQENYGYTF	TGTGCCAGCAGGAAACCGGGACAGGAGAACTATGGCTACACCTTC	TRBV28	TRBJ1-2	TRBD1	.
CASSQIGRGLAIDNEQFF	TGTGCCAGCAGCCAGATAGGGCGAGGGCTAGCGATCGACAATGAGCAGTTCTTC	TRBV7-9	TRBJ2-1	.	many
CASSYGRLRTEAFF	TGTGCCAGCAGTTATGGACGGCTGAGGACTGAAGCTTTCTTT	TRBV6-2/TRBV6-3	TRBJ1-1	.	many
CASSLDWVSYNEQFF	TGTGCCAGCAGCTTAGATTGGGTTTCCTACAATGAGCAGTTCTTC	TRBV11-2	TRBJ2-1	.	many
CASSYDREETEAFF	TGTGCCAGCAGCTACGACAGGGAGGAAACTGAAGCTTTCTTT	TRBV7-9	TRBJ1-1	TRBD1	many
CASSILGQDSYNEQFF	TGTGCCAGTAGTATATTAGGACAGGATTCCTACAATGAGCAGTTCTTC	TRBV19	TRBJ2-1	TRBD1	many
CASTNRGVGLGNQPQHF	TGTGCCAGCACTAACAGGGGGGTGGGATTGGGCAATCAGCCCCAGCATTTT	TRBV28	TRBJ1-5	TRBD1	many
CASSSGLAAYEQYF	TGTGCCAGCAGCTCGGGACTAGCGGCCTACGAGCAGTACTTC	TRBV7-8	TRBJ2-7	TRBD2	many
CASSDGGQLKPQHF	TGTGCCAGCTCTGACGGGGGGCAACTTAAGCCCCAGCATTTT	TRBV28	TRBJ1-5	.	many
CASSFRWTPQNEQFF	TGTGCCAGCAGCTTCCGATGGACCCCCCAGAATGAGCAGTTCTTC	TRBV7-2	TRBJ2-1	.	many
CASSFRGQGAWQPQHF	TGTGCCAGCAGCTTCCGCGGACAGGGGGCTTGGCAGCCCCAGCATTTT	TRBV7-2	TRBJ1-5	TRBD1	many
CSVEDTTNEKLFF	TGCAGCGTTGAGGACACAACTAATGAAAAACTGTTTTTT	TRBV29-1	TRBJ1-4	.	.
CASRLGGVGNTIYF	TGTGCCAGCAGGTTGGGCGGGGTGGGAAACACCATATATTTT	TRBV7-2	TRBJ1-3	.	many